The entry that follows covers one T cell receptor beta chain sequence. Per the authors' pipeline: Cell counts per sample came from amplifying reference gene primers. Clones were read by immunoSEQ multiplex PCR, and TCRdb kept only the in-frame ones, dropping some. From that table come the V and J calls and clone size; the DNA was used to work out D and trimming. Of approximately 250,000 clones in the sample, roughly 85% are singletons; the top ten hold around 0.97%. This sample is drawn from a study of blood T cell repertoires in COVID-19. Study information: Acute-phase and convalescent COVID-19 samples originated in the United States, Italy and Spain.

V was shortened by 0 bases and J by 9 bases, with 10 bases between the two germline ends. The CDR3 sequence is 13 residues long. Germline CDR1 MGHRA, CDR2 YSYEKL. The genes are TRBV4-1 and TRBJ2-3, with a possible D match to TRBD1 (5 bases). The receptor's source is a man in his forties with acute or convalescent COVID-19. The sample comprised peripheral blood. The CDR3 is CASSQERPGTQYF. Here the CDR3 DNA reads TGCGCCAGCAGCCAAGAGCGTCCAGGGACGCAGTATTTT.